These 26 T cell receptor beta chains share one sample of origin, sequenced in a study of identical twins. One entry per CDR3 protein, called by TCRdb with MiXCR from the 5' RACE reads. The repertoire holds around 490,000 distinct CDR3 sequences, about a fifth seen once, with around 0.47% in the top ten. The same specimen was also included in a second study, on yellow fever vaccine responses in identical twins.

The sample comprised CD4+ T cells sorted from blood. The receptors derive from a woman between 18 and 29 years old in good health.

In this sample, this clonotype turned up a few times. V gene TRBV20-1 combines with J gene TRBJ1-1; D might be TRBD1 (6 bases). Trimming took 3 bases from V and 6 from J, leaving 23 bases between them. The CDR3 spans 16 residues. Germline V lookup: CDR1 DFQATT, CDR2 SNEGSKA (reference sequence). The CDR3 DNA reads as TGCAGTGCTAGCCGCCCTGGTGGGGGCGCTCCCCCTGAAGCTTTCTTT. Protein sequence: CSASRPGGGAPPEAFF.

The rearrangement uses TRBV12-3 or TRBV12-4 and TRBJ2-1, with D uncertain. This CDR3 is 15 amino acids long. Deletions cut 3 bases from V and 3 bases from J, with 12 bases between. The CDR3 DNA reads TGTGCCAGCAGTTTGAACTTTTTCCTCTACAATGAGCAGTTCTTC. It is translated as CASSLNFFLYNEQFF.

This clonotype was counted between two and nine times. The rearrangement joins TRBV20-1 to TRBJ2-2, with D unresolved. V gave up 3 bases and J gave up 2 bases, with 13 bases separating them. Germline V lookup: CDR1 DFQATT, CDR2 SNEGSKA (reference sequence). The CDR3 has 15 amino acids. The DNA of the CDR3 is TGCAGTGCTAGGTTGTCACTTTTTAACACCGGGGAGCTGTTTTTT. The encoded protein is CSARLSLFNTGELFF.

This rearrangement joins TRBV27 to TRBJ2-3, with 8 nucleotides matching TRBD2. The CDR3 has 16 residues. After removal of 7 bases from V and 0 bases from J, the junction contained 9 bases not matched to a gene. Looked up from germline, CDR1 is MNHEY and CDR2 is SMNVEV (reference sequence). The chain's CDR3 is CASKASGRRSTDTQYF. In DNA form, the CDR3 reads TGTGCCAGCAAGGCTAGCGGGCGAAGGAGCACAGATACGCAGTATTTT.

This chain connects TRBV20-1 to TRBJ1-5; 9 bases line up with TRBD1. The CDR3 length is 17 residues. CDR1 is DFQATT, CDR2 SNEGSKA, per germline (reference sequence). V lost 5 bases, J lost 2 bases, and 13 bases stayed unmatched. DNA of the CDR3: TGCAGTGCTGTAACAAGGGACAGGGCCGCGGGCAATCAGCCCCAGCATTTT. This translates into CSAVTRDRAAGNQPQHF.

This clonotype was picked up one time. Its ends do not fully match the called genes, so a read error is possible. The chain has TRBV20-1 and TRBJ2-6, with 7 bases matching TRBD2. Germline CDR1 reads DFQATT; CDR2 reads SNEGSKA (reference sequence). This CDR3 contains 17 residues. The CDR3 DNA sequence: TGCTGTGCTAGAGGGCGGGGGAGTTTAGCTGGGGCCAACGTCCTGACTTTC. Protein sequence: CCARGRGSLAGANVLTF.

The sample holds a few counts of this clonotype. The CDR3: CASIRGYEQFF. CDR3 DNA: TGTGCCAGCATAAGAGGTTATGAGCAGTTCTTC. This sequence joins TRBV12-3 or TRBV12-4 and TRBJ2-1; D unresolved. The CDR3 loop spans 11 amino acids. V lost 7 bases and J lost 8, with 9 bases in between.

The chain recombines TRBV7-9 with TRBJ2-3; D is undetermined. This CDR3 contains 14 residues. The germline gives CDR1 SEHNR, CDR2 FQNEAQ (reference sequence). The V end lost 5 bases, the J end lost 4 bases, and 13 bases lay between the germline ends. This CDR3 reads CASSAPILADTQYF. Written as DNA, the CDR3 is TGTGCCAGCAGCGCCCCTATACTTGCAGATACGCAGTATTTT. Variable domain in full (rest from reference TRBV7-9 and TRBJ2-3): DTGVSQNPRHKITKRGQNVTFRCDPISEHNRLYWYRQTLGQGPEFLTYFQNEAQLEKSRLLSDRFSAERPKGSFSTLEIQRTEQGDSAMYLCASSAPILADTQYFGPGTRLTVL.

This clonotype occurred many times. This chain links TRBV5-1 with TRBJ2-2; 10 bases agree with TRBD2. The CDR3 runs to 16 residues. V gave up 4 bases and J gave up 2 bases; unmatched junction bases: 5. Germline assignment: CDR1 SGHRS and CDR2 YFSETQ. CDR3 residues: CASSIIAGGNTGELFF. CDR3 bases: TGCGCCAGCAGCATCATAGCGGGAGGTAACACCGGGGAGCTGTTTTTT.

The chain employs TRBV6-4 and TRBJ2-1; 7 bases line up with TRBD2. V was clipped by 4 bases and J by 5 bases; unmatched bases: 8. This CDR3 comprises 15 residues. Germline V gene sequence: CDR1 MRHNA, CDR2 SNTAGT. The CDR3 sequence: CASSAEAGTHNEQFF. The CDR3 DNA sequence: TGTGCCAGCAGTGCGGAAGCGGGGACTCACAATGAGCAGTTCTTC.

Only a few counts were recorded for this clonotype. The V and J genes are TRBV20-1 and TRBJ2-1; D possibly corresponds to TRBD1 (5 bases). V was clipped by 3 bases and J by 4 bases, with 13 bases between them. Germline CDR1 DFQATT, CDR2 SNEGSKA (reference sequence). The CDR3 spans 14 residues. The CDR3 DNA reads TGCAGTGCTAGCCTCGCAGGGCGGTACAATGAGCAGTTCTTC. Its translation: CSASLAGRYNEQFF.

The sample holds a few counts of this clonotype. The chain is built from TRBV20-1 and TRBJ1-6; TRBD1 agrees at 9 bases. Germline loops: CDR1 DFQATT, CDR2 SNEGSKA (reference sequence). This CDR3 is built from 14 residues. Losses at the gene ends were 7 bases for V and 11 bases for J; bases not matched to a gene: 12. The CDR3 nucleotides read TGCAGTGGAACGGACAGGGGCTCCCCAGCACCCCTCCACTTT. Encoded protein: CSGTDRGSPAPLHF.

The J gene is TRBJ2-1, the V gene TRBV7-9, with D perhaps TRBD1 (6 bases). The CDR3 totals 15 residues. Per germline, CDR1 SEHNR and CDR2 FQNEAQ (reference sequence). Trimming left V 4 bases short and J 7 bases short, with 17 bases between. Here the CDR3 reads CASSSLDRPTNEQFF. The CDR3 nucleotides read TGTGCCAGCAGCTCCCTGGACAGACCTACAAATGAGCAGTTCTTC. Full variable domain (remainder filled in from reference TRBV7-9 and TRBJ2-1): DTGVSQNPRHKITKRGQNVTFRCDPISEHNRLYWYRQTLGQGPEFLTYFQNEAQLEKSRLLSDRFSAERPKGSFSTLEIQRTEQGDSAMYLCASSSLDRPTNEQFFGPGTRLTVL.

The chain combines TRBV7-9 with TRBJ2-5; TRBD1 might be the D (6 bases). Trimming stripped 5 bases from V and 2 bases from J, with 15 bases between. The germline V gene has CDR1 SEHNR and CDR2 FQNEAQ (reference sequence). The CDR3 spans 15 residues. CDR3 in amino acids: CASSQTGTLQETQYF. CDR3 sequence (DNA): TGTGCCAGCAGCCAAACCGGGACACTTCAAGAGACCCAGTACTTC. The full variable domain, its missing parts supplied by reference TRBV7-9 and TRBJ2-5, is DTGVSQNPRHKITKRGQNVTFRCDPISEHNRLYWYRQTLGQGPEFLTYFQNEAQLEKSRLLSDRFSAERPKGSFSTLEIQRTEQGDSAMYLCASSQTGTLQETQYFGPGTRLLVL.

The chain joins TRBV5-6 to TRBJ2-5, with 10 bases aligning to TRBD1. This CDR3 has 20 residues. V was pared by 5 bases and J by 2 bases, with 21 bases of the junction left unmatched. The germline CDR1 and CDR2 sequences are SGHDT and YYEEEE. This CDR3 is CASRNEPGQGVHGKQETQYF. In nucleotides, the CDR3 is TGTGCCAGCAGAAATGAACCCGGACAGGGGGTCCATGGGAAGCAAGAGACCCAGTACTTC.

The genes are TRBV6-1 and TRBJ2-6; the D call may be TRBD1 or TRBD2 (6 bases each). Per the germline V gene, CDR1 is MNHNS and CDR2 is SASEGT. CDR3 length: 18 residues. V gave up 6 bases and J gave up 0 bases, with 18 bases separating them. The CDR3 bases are TGTGCCAGCAGCTCCCAGGGGACTTACAGCTCTGGGGCCAACGTCCTGACTTTC. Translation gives CASSSQGTYSSGANVLTF.

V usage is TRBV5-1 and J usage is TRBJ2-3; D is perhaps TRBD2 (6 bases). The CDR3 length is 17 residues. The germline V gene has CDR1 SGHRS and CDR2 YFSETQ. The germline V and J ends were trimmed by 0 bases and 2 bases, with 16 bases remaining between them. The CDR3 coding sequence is TGCGCCAGCAGCTTGGCCGGCATCGGCGGGGTCACAGATACGCAGTATTTT. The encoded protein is CASSLAGIGGVTDTQYF.

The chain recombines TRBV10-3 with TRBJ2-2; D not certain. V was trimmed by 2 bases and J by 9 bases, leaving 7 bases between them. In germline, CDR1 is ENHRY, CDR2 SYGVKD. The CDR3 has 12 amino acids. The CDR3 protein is CAISERGRELFF. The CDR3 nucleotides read TGTGCCATCAGTGAGCGTGGGAGGGAGCTGTTTTTT.

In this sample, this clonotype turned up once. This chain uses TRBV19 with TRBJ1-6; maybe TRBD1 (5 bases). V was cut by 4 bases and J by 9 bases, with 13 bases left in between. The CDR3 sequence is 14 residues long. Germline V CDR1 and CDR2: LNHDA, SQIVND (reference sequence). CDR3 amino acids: CASSTGQRGSPLHF. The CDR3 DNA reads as TGTGCCAGTAGTACAGGGCAAAGAGGTTCACCCCTCCACTTT.

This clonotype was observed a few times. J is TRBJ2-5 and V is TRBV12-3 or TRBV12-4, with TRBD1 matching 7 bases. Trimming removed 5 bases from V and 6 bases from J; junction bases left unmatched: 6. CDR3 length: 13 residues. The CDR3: CASSQDRVQTQYF. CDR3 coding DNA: TGTGCCAGCAGTCAAGACAGGGTACAGACCCAGTACTTC.

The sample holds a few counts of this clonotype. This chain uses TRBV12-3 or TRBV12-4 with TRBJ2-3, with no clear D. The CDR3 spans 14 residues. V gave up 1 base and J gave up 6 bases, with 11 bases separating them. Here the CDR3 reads CASSLGGFRDTQYF. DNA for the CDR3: TGTGCCAGCAGTTTAGGGGGATTTCGGGATACGCAGTATTTT.

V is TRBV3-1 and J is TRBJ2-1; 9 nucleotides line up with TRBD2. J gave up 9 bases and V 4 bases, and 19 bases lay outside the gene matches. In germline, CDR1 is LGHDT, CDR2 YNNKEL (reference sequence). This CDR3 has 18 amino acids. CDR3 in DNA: TGTGCCAGCAGCCTTCTCGGATTAGCGGGAGCGAAAGGGAGTGAGCAGTTCTTC. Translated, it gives CASSLLGLAGAKGSEQFF.

CDR3 coding DNA: TGTGCCAGCAGGGTTTTTCGATCGAACACTGAAGCTTTCTTT. Translating gives CASRVFRSNTEAFF. This rearrangement joins TRBV12-3 or TRBV12-4 to TRBJ1-1; D is unresolved. This CDR3 spans 14 amino acids. Trimming left V 6 bases short and J 1 base short, with 12 bases between.

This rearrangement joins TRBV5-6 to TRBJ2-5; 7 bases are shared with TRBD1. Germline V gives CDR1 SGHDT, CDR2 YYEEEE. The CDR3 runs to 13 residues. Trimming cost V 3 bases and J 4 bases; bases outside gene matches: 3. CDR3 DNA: TGTGCCAGCAGCTCAACAGGGGCAGAGACCCAGTACTTC. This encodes CASSSTGAETQYF.

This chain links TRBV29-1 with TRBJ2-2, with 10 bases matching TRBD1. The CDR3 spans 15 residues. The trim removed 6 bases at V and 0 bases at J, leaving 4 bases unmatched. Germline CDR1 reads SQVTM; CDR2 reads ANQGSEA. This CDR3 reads CSVLTGGPNTGELFF. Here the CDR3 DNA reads TGCAGCGTACTGACAGGGGGCCCGAACACCGGGGAGCTGTTTTTT.

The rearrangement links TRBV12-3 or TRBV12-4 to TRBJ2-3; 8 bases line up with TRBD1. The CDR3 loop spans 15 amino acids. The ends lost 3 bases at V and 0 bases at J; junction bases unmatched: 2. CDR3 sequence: CASSFRGLSTDTQYF. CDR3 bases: TGTGCCAGCAGTTTCAGGGGGCTCAGCACAGATACGCAGTATTTT.